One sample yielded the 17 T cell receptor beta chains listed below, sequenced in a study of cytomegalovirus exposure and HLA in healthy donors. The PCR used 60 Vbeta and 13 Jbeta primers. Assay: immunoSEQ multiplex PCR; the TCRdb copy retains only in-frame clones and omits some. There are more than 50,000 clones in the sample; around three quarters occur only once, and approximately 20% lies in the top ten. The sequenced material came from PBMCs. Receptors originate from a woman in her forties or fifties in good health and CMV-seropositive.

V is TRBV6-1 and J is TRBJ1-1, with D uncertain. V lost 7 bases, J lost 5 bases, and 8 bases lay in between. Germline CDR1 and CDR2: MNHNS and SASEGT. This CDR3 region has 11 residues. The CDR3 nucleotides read TGTGCCAGCAAATACATGACTGAAGCTTTCTTT. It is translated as CASKYMTEAFF.

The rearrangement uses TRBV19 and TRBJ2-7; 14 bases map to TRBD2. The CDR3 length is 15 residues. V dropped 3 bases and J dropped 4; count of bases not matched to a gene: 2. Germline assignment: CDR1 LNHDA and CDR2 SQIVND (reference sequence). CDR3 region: CASSMTSGGAYEQYF. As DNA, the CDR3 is TGTGCCAGTAGTATGACTAGCGGGGGGGCTTACGAGCAGTACTTC. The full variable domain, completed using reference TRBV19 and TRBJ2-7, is DGGITQSPKYLFRKEGQNVTLSCEQNLNHDAMYWYRQDPGQGLRLIYYSQIVNDFQKGDIAEGYSVSREKKESFPLTVTSAQKNPTAFYLCASSMTSGGAYEQYFGPGTRLTVT.

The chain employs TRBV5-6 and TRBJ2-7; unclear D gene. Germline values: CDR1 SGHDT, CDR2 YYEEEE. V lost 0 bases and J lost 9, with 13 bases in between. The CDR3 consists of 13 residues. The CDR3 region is CASSLGGLIGQYF. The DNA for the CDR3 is TGTGCCAGCAGCTTGGGTGGGCTAATCGGGCAGTACTTC.

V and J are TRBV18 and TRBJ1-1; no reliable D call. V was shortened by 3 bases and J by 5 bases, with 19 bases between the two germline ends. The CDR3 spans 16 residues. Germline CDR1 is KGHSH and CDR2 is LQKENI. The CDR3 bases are TGTGCCAGCTCACCGGCGGGTGTGGGAATAATGACTGAAGCTTTCTTT. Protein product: CASSPAGVGIMTEAFF.

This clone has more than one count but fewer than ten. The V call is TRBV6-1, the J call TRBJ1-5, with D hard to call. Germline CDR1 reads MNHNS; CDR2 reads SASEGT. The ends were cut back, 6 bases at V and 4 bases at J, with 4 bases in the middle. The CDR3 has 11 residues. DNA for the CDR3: TGTGCCAGCAGATCGAATCAGCCCCAGCATTTT. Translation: CASRSNQPQHF.

The CDR3 DNA follows: TGTGCCAGCTCACCGCCGGTATACCAAGAGACCCAGTACTTC. Its protein is CASSPPVYQETQYF. The chain is built from TRBV18 and TRBJ2-5; D is uncertain. CDR1 and CDR2 (germline): KGHSH, LQKENI. Trimming left V 3 bases short and J 0 bases short, with 8 bases between. This CDR3 has 14 amino acids. Supplemented by reference TRBV18 and TRBJ2-5, the full variable domain reads NAGVMQNPRHLVRRRGQEARLRCSPMKGHSHVYWYRQLPEEGLKFMVYLQKENIIDESGMPKERFSAEFPKEGPSILRIQQVVRGDSAAYFCASSPPVYQETQYFGPGTRLLVL.

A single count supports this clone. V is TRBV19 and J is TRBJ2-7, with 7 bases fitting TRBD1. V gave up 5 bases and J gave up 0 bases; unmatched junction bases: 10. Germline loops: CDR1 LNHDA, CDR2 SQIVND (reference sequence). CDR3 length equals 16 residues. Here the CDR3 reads CASSDRGQTSSYEQYF. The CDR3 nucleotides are TGTGCCAGTAGTGACCGGGGACAGACGAGCTCCTACGAGCAGTACTTC.

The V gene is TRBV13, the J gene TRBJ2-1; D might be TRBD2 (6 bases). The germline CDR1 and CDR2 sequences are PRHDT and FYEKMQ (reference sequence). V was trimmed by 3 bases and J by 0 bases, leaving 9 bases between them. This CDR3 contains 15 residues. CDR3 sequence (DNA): TGTGCCAGCAGCTTTCGGGGGAGCTCCTACAATGAGCAGTTCTTC. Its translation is CASSFRGSSYNEQFF.

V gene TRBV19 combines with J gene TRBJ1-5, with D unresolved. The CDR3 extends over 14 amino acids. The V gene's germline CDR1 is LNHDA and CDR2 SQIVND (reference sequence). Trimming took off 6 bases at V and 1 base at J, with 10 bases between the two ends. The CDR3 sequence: CASRALKSNQPQHF. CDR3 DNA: TGTGCCAGTAGGGCCCTCAAAAGCAATCAGCCCCAGCATTTT.

The CDR3 nucleotides are TGCGCCAGCCTGCTCGGGACAGGTATTATTTCGGGAGAGACCCAGTACTTC. This gives the protein CASLLGTGIISGETQYF. This chain connects TRBV5-1 to TRBJ2-5; 8 nucleotides agree with TRBD1. CDR3 size: 17 residues. V lost 7 bases, J lost 4 bases, and 18 bases stayed unmatched. The germline gives CDR1 SGHRS, CDR2 YFSETQ.

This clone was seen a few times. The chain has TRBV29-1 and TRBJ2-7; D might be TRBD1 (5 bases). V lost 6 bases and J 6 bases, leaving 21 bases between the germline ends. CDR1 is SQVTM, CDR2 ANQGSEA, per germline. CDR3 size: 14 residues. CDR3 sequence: CSVARTRDLGEQYF. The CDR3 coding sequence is TGCAGCGTAGCCCGGACAAGGGATCTTGGCGAGCAGTACTTC.

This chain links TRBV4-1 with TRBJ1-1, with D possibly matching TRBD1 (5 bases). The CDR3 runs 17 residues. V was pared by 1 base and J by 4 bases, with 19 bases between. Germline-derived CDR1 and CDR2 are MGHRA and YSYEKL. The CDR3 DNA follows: TGCGCCAGCAGCCAAGGTCTCGCGGGACGCCAGGTCACTGAAGCTTTCTTT. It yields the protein CASSQGLAGRQVTEAFF.

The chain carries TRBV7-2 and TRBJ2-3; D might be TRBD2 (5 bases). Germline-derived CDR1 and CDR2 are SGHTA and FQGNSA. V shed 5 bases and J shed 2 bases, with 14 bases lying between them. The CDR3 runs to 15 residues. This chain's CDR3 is CASSVNPSFTDTQYF. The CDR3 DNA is TGTGCCAGCAGCGTAAATCCTAGCTTCACAGATACGCAGTATTTT.

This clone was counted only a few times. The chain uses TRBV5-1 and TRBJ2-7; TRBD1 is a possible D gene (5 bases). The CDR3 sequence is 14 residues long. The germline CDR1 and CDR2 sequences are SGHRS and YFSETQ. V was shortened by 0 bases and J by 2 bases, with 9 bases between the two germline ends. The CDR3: CASSLDRQAYEQYF. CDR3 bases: TGCGCCAGCAGCTTGGACAGGCAAGCCTACGAGCAGTACTTC.

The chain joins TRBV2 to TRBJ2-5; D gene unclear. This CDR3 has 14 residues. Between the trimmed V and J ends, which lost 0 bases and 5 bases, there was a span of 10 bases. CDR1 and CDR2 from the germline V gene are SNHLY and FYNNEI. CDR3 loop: CASSEASLRETQYF. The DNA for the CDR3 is TGTGCCAGCAGTGAAGCTTCGCTACGGGAGACCCAGTACTTC.

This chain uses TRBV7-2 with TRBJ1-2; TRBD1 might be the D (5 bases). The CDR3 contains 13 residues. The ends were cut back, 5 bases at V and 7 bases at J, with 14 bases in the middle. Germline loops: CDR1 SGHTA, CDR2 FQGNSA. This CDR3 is CASSATVPLGYTF. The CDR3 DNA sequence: TGTGCCAGCAGCGCGACAGTCCCTCTTGGCTACACCTTC.

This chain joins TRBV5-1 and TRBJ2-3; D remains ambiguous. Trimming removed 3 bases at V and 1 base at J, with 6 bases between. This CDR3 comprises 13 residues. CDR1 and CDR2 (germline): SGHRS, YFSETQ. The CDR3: CASSSQRTDTQYF. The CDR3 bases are TGCGCCAGCAGCTCACAACGCACAGATACGCAGTATTTT.